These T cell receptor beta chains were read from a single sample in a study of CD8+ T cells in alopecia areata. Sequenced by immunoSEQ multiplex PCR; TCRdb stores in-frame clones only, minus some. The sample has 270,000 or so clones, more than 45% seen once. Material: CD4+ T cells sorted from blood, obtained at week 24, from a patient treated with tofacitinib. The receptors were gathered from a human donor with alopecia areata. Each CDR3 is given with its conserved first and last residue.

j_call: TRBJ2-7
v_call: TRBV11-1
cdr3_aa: CASSTTGTSGEPSYEQYF

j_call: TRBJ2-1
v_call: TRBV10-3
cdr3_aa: CAIGGDEQFF

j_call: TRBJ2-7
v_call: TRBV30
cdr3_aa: CAWSGVGETSGGNHEQYF

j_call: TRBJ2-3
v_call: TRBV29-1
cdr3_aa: CSVATSGGAGSTDTQYF

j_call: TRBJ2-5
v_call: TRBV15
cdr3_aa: CATSRVGSYKETQYF

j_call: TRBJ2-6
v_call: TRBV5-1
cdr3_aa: CASSLNPTGSGANVLTF

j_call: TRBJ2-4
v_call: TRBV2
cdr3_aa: CASRRTLAKNIQYF

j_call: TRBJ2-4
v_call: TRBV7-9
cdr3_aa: CASSRDRGNIQYF

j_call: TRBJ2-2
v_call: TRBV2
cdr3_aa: CASSVEQGGNTGELFF

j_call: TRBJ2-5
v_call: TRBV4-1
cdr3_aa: CASSQDGGPYQETQYF

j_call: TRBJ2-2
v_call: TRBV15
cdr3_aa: CATSRQGDAPRTGELFF